The clone carrying this TCR beta chain has a handful of counts. What it binds is unknown. This entry belongs to a study of T cells after yellow fever vaccination. CDR1 and CDR2 from the germline V gene are SEHNR and FQNEAQ (reference sequence). This CDR3 is 17 amino acids long. V shed 4 bases and J shed 0 bases, with 18 bases lying between them. Via MiXCR, TCRdb re-called the 5' RACE reads, giving one row per CDR3 protein. Of approximately 130,000 distinct CDR3 sequences listed, about 15% are singletons. Study-wide findings and caveats: Any FACS-sorted repertoire could hold abundant clonotypes that contaminate it from the bulk population. The study found a weaker secondary response that peaked faster, day 5 versus 15.

The material sequenced was CD8+ T cells sorted from PBMCs, taken 5 days after the yellow fever booster vaccination. The TCR comes from a man younger than 35 who received the YFV17D yellow fever vaccine. The chain has TRBV7-9 and TRBJ2-5; D not certain. DNA of the CDR3: TGTGCCAGCAGCTATCGTCTCCGCGCAGACTACCAAGAGACCCAGTACTTC. Residues: CASSYRLRADYQETQYF.